This TCR beta chain derives from a study of circulating and synovial CD4+ cells in juvenile arthritis. Study outcomes and limitations: Overlap with synovium rose as more T cells were sequenced. Circulating pathogenic-like lymphocytes shared a substantially higher fraction of CDR3 sequences with synovium than bulk blood. T cell genome counts differed by at least an order of magnitude between CPL and CD4 samples.

Donors were patients with active juvenile idiopathic arthritis. The repertoire was sequenced with immunoSEQ multiplex PCR; TCRdb's copy has only in-frame clones and lacks some. Of roughly 33,000 clones detected, about 95% appear once; the ten largest clones hold 0.15% to 0.2%. Concerning this clone: Antigen unknown.

The sequence was collected from a human donor with juvenile idiopathic arthritis. What was sequenced was CD4+ T cells from blood.

The chain's CDR3 is CSGLANTEAFF. CDR3 DNA sequence: TGCAGTGGGCTCGCGAACACTGAAGCTTTCTTT. The chain carries TRBV20-1 and TRBJ1-1; no clear D gene. There are 11 residues in the CDR3. Germline V lookup: CDR1 DFQATT, CDR2 SNEGSKA (reference sequence). The V end was cut by 7 bases, the J end by 1 base, with 7 bases between.